This T cell receptor (beta chain) originates from a study of T cell responses to AZD1222 COVID-19 vaccine. Study results and limitations: Donors, mostly white British, included more females; clonal diversity was possibly underestimated.

In germline, CDR1 is MNHEY, CDR2 SMNVEV (reference sequence). This CDR3 is 14 amino acids long. V lost 6 bases and J 1 base, leaving 12 bases between the germline ends. With regard to this clone: As yet, its antigen is unknown.

Produced via immunoSEQ multiplex PCR; TCRdb's table is partial and in-frame only. Of about 120,000 clones in the sample, around 90% were seen once. The V call is TRBV27, the J call TRBJ1-1; no clear D gene. The clonotype comes from an adult in good health. The specimen was peripheral blood, collected on day 0 of AZD1222 vaccination. The CDR3 here is CASRTDQSNTEAFF. CDR3 sequence (DNA): TGTGCCAGCAGAACAGATCAATCGAACACTGAAGCTTTCTTT.